The following is a T cell receptor beta chain sequence with its context. Antigen specificity is unknown. Using immunoSEQ multiplex PCR, the repertoire was profiled, and TCRdb retains in-frame clones only, with some absent. The sample yields about 49,000 clones, approximately 91% seen once. The data derive from a study of radiotherapy plus CTLA-4 blockade in lung cancer. Study information: Objective responses were seen in around 18% of patients, disease control in about 30%. Notes on the study in general: Once radiotherapy plus ipilimumab had been given, TCR clones derived from tumor expanded in blood. Dynamics of early blood T cell clones, together with interferon-beta, were reportedly the best predictors of response.

Patients in the study, people with chemo-refractory metastatic non-small-cell lung cancer, received focal radiation plus ipilimumab CTLA-4 blockade. The sequencing here drew on peripheral blood, taken from a patient treated with radiotherapy plus ipilimumab. The receptor was derived from a human donor with non-small cell lung cancer whose response to radiotherapy plus ipilimumab could not be evaluated.

In nucleotides, the CDR3 is TGTGCCAGCACTAGCGGGGGGGGAGCCACAGATACGCAGTATTTT. Protein: CASTSGGGATDTQYF. The chain combines TRBV2 with TRBJ2-3; the match to TRBD2 covers 12 bases. The junction had 4 bases not matched to a gene; V was cut back by 7 bases and J by 2 bases. Looked up from germline, CDR1 is SNHLY and CDR2 is FYNNEI. The CDR3 has 15 amino acids. The variable domain in full, with the rest retrieved from reference TRBV2 and TRBJ2-3, is EPEVTQTPSHQVTQMGQEVILRCVPISNHLYFYWYRQILGQKVEFLVSFYNNEISEKSEIFDDQFSVERPDGSNFTLKIRSTKLEDSAMYFCASTSGGGATDTQYFGPGTRLTVL.